This TCR beta chain was profiled in a study of cytomegalovirus exposure and HLA in healthy donors. Regarding this clone: What it recognizes is unknown.

Study-wide results and limits: As was reported, the classifier diagnosed cytomegalovirus status with high specificity and sensitivity. The authors enumerated some 160 TCR beta chains as linked to cytomegalovirus.

The data were produced by immunoSEQ multiplex PCR, yet TCRdb's version contains in-frame clones alone and is incomplete. The sample has some 150,000 clones; roughly 89% are singletons. The TCR was taken from a woman younger than 35 in good health and CMV-seropositive. The sequenced material came from PBMCs.

CDR3 protein: CASSLGHADSDTIYF. The CDR3 DNA follows: TGCGCCAGCAGCTTGGGTCACGCGGACTCGGACACCATATATTTT. The V and J genes are TRBV5-1 and TRBJ1-3; no clear D gene. This CDR3 is 15 amino acids long. V lost 0 bases and J 8 bases, leaving 15 bases between the germline ends. Germline lookup yields CDR1 SGHRS and CDR2 YFSETQ.